The clone carrying this T cell receptor (beta chain) showed up just a few times. The sample belongs to a study of blood T cells in healthy people across ages. Then a second PCR, running about 6 to 11 cycles, was carried out with a sample-barcoded 5' primer and a J-beta primer mix. TCRdb reprocessed the 5' RACE reads with MiXCR, giving one entry per CDR3 protein. Of some 730,000 distinct CDR3 sequences in the sample, over 20% were seen once. All donors came from Russia, were Caucasian and healthy, and spanned ages roughly 6 to 95. Isolating PBMCs gave at least 6.5 million of these cells per sample. The sequenced material came from blood. The receptor was derived from a man in his 70s in good health.

CDR3 DNA sequence: TGCGCCAGCAGCCAAGCGGGGGGGCTGTCTCGGACTATATACAATGAGCAGTTCTTC. As protein: CASSQAGGLSRTIYNEQFF. The chain uses TRBV4-1 and TRBJ2-1, with 8 bases identical to TRBD2. J gave up 4 bases and V 1 base, and 15 bases lay outside the gene matches. This CDR3 has 19 residues. The V gene's germline CDR1 is MGHRA and CDR2 YSYEKL.